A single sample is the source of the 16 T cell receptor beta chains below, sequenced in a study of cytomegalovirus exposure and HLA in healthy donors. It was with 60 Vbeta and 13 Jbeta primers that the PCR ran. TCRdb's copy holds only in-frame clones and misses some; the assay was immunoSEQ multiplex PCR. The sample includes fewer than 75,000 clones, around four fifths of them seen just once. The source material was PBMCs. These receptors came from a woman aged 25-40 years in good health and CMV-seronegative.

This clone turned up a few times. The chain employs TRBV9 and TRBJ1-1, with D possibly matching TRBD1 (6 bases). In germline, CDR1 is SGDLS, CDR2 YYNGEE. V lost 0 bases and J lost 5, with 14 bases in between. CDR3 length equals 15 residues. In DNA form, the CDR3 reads TGTGCCAGCAGCGTAGCTGGGGGGGCGCGTACTGAAGCTTTCTTT. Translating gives CASSVAGGARTEAFF.

As DNA, the CDR3 is TGTGCCTGGAGTTATGGGACTAGCGGCGGGGAGCTGTTTTTT. This sequence encodes CAWSYGTSGGELFF. The gene calls are TRBV30 and TRBJ2-2; 11 bases map to TRBD2. The germline V gene encodes CDR1 GTSNPN and CDR2 SVGIG (reference sequence). This CDR3 is 14 amino acids long. The junction had 3 bases not matched to a gene; V was cut back by 2 bases and J by 7 bases.

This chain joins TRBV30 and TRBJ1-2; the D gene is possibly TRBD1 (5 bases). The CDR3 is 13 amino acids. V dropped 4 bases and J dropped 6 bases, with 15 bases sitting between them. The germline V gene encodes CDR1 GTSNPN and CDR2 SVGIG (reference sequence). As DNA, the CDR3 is TGTGCCTGGAATCTCAGGGTTAGGGATGGCTACACCTTC. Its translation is CAWNLRVRDGYTF.

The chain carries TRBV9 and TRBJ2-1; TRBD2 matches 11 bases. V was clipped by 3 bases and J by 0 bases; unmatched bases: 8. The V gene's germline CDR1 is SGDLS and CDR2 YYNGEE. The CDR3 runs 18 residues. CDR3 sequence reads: CASSARSGGAPSYNEQFF. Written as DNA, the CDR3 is TGTGCCAGCAGCGCCCGTAGCGGGGGGGCACCCTCCTACAATGAGCAGTTCTTC.

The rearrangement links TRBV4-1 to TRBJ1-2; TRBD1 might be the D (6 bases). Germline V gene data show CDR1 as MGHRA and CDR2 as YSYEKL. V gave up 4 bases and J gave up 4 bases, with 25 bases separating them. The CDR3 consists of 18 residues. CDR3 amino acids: CASSRPRGEGVISYGYTF. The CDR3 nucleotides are TGCGCCAGCAGCCGCCCGCGCGGGGAGGGGGTAATTTCCTATGGCTACACCTTC.

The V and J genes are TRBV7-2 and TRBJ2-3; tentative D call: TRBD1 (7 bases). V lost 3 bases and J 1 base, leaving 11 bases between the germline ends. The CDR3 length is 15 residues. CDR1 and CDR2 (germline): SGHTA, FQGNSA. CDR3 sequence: CASSLGRGGTDTQYF. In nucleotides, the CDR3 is TGTGCCAGCAGCTTGGGCAGGGGGGGCACAGATACGCAGTATTTT.

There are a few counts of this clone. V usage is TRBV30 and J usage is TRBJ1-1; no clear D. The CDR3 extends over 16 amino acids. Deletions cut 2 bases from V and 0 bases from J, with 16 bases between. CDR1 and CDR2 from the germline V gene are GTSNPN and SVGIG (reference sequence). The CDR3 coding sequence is TGTGCCTGGAGTTTAGGACTTCTCAGAGTGAACACTGAAGCTTTCTTT. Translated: CAWSLGLLRVNTEAFF.

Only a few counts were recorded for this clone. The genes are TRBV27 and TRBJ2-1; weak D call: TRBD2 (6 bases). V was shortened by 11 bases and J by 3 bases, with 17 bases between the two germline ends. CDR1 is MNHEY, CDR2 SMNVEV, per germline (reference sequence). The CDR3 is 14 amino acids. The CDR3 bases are TGTGCCTCCAGCAGGCTAGCGTTCTACAATGAGCAGTTCTTC. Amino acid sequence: CASSRLAFYNEQFF.

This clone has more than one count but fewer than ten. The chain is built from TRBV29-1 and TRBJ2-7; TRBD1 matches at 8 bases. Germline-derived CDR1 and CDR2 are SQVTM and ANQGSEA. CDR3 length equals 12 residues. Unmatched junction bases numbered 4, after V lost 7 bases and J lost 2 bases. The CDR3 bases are TGCAGCGCCGGGACAGGTACCTACGAGCAGTACTTC. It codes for CSAGTGTYEQYF.

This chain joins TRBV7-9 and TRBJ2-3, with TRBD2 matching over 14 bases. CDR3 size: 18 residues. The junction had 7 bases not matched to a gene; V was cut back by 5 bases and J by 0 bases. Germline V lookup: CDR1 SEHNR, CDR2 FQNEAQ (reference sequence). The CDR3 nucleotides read TGTGCCAGCAGCCCCGGGACTAGCGGGGGCCTAAGCACAGATACGCAGTATTTT. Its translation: CASSPGTSGGLSTDTQYF.

The CDR3 nucleotides read TGTGCCTGCTCCCCACTCCAATCCACAGATACGCAGTATTTT. Translating gives CACSPLQSTDTQYF. The V gene is TRBV19, the J gene TRBJ2-3; D is uncertain. This CDR3 is 14 amino acids long. CDR1 is LNHDA, CDR2 SQIVND, per germline (reference sequence). Between the trimmed V and J ends, which lost 11 bases and 2 bases, there was a span of 17 bases. Drawing the rest from reference TRBV19 and TRBJ2-3, the complete variable domain is DGGITQSPKYLFRKEGQNVTLSCEQNLNHDAMYWYRQDPGQGLRLIYYSQIVNDFQKGDIAEGYSVSREKKESFPLTVTSAQKNPTAFYLCACSPLQSTDTQYFGPGTRLTVL.

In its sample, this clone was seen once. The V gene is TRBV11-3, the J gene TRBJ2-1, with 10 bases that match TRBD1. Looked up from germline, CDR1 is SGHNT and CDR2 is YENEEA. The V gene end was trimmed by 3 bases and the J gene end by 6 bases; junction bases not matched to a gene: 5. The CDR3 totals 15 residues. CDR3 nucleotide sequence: TGTGCCAGCAGCTTGTCGGGACAGGGGATCAATGAGCAGTTCTTC. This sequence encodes CASSLSGQGINEQFF.

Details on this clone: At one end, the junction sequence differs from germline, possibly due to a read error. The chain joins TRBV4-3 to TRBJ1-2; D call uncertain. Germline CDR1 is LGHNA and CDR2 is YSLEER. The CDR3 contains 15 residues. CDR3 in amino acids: CASSQELTRHYVYTF. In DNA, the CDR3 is TGCGCCAGCAGCCAAGAACTAACGAGGCACTATGTCTACACCTTC.

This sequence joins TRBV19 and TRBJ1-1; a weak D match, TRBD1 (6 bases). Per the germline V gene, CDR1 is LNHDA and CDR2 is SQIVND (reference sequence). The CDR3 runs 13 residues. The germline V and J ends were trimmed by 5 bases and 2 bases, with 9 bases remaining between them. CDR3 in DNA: TGTGCCAGTAGTCCGGGACAAAACACTGAAGCTTTCTTT. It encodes CASSPGQNTEAFF.

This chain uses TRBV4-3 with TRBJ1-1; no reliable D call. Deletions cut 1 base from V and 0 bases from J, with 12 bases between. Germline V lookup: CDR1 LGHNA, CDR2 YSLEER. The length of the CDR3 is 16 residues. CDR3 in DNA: TGCGCCAGCAGCCAAGGGGGAGGGCGTATGAACACTGAAGCTTTCTTT. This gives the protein CASSQGGGRMNTEAFF.

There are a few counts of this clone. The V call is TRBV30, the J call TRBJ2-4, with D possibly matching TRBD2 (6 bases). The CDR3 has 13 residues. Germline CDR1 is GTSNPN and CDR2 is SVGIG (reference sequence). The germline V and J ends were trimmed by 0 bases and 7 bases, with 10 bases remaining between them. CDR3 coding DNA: TGTGCCTGGAGTGTCAGAGGAGGGAACATTCAGTACTTC. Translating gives CAWSVRGGNIQYF.